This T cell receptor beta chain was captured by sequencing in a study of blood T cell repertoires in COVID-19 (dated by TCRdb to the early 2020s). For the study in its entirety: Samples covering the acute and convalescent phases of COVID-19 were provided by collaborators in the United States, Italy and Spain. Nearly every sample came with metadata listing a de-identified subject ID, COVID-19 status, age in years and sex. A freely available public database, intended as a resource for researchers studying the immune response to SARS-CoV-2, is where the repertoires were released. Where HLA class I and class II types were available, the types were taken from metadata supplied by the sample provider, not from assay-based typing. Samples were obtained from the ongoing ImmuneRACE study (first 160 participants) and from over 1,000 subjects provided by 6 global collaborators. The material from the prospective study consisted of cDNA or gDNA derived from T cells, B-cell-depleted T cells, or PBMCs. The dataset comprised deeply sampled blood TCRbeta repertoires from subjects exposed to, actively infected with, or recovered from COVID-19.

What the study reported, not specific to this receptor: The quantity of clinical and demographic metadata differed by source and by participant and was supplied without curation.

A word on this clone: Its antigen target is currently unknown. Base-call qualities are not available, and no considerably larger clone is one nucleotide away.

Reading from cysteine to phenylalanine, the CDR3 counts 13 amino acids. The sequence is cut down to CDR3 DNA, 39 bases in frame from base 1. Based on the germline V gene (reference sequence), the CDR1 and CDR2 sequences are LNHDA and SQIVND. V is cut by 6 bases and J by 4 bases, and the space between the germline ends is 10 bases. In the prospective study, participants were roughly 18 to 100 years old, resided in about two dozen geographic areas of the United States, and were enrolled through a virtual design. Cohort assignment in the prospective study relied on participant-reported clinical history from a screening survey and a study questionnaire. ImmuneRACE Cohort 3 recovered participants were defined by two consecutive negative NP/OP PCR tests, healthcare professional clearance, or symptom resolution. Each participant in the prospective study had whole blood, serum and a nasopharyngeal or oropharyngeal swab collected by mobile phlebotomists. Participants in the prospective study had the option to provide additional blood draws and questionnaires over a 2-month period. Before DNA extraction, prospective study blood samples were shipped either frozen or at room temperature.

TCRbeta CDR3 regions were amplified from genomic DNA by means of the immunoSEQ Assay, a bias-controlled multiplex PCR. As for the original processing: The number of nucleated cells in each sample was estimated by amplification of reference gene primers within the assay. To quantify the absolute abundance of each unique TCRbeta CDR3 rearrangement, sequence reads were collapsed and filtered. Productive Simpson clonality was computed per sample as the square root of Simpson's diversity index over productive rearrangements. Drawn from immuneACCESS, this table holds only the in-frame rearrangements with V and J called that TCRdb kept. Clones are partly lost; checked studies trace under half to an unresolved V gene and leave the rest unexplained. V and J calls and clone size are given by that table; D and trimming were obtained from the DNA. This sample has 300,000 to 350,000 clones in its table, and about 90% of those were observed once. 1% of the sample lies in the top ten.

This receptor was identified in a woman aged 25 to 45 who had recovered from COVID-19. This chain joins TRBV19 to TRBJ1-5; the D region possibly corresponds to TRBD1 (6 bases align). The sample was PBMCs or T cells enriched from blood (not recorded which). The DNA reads TGTGCCAGTAGCACAGGGCAGAATCAGCCCCAGCATTTT. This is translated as CASSTGQNQPQHF. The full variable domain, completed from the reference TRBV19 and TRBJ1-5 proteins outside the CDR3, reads DGGITQSPKYLFRKEGQNVTLSCEQNLNHDAMYWYRQDPGQGLRLIYYSQIVNDFQKGDIAEGYSVSREKKESFPLTVTSAQKNPTAFYLCASSTGQNQPQHFGDGTRLSIL.